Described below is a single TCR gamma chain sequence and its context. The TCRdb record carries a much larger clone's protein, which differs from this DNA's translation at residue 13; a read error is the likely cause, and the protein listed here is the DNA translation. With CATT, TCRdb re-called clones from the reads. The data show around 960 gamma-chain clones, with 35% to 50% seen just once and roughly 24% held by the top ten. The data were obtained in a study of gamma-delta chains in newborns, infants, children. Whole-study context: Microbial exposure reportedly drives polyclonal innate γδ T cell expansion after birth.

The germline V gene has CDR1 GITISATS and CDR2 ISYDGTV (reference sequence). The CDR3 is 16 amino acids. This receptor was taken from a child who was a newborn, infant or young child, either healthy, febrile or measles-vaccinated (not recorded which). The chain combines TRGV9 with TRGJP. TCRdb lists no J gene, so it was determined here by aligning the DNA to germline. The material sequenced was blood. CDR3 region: CALWEVGELGKKNKVF. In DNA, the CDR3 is TGTGCCTTGTGGGAGGTGGGGGAGTTGGGCAAAAAAAACAAGGTATTT.